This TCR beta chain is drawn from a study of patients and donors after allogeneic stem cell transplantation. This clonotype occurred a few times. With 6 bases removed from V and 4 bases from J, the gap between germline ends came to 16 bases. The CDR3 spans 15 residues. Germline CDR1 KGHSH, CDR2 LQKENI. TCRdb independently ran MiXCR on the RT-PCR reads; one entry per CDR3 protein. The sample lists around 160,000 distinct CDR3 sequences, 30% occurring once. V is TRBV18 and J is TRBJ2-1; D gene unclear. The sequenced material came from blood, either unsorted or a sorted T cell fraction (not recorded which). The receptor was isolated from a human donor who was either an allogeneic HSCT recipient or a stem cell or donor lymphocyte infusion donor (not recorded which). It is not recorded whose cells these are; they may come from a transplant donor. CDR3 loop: CASSTMGIQYNEQFF. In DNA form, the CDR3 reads TGTGCCAGCTCGACCATGGGTATCCAATACAATGAGCAGTTCTTC.